Listed here are 27 T cell receptor beta chains from one sample, sequenced in a study of read filtering for tumor transcriptome and immune sequencing. From roughly 390 ng of RNA, a library with molecular barcoded alpha/delta and beta/gamma adaptors was made. TCRdb re-called the reads with MiXCR, one entry per CDR3 protein. The top ten hold about a sixth of the sample, which has over 45,000 distinct CDR3 sequences, 20% to 25% seen once. Sequenced: a population of CD138-negative cells sorted from bone marrow. These receptors came from a donor aged 40 or older with multiple myeloma.

This clonotype was seen only a few times. The J gene is TRBJ1-1, the V gene TRBV5-1, with D possibly being TRBD1 (5 bases). The ends were cut back, 4 bases at V and 2 bases at J, with 15 bases in the middle. Germline CDR1 SGHRS, CDR2 YFSETQ. The CDR3 extends over 15 amino acids. CDR3 loop: CASSETQGGNTEAFF. CDR3 coding DNA: TGCGCCAGCAGCGAAACTCAGGGTGGAAACACTGAAGCTTTCTTT.

The CDR3 protein is CASSFDGNYGYTF. CDR3 nucleotides: TGTGCCAGCAGCTTTGACGGAAACTATGGCTACACCTTC. The rearrangement links TRBV7-2 to TRBJ1-2, with D hard to call. Germline V gives CDR1 SGHTA, CDR2 FQGNSA. The CDR3 is made up of 13 amino acids. Trimming shortened V by 3 bases and J by 2 bases, and 7 bases separated the two germline ends.

A remark on this clonotype: One end of the junction is discordant with germline, which a read error may explain. The chain employs TRBV5-1 and TRBJ2-5; tentatively, D is TRBD1 or TRBD2 (5 bases each). Germline assignment: CDR1 SGHRS and CDR2 YFSETQ. The CDR3 is made up of 13 amino acids. DNA for the CDR3: TGCGCCAGCAGCTTGCAGGGAGAAGAGACCCAGTGCTTT. Protein sequence: CASSLQGEETQCF.

This clonotype was counted many times. The chain employs TRBV5-1 and TRBJ2-2; D remains unclear. CDR3 length: 15 residues. CDR1 is SGHRS and CDR2 is YFSETQ in the germline V gene. V dropped 0 bases and J dropped 0 bases, with 6 bases sitting between them. The CDR3 nucleotides read TGCGCCAGCAGCTTGGGCAGGTCGAACACCGGGGAGCTGTTTTTT. Its protein is CASSLGRSNTGELFF.

This clonotype appeared many times. This chain joins TRBV5-8 and TRBJ1-1; the D is unclear. The CDR3 runs to 13 residues. CDR1 and CDR2 (germline): SGHTS, YDEGEE. V shed 0 bases and J shed 0 bases, with 3 bases lying between them. CDR3 in DNA: TGTGCCAGCAGCTTGGCCCTGAACACTGAAGCTTTCTTT. Translated: CASSLALNTEAFF.

This rearrangement joins TRBV11-2 to TRBJ2-1, with 7 bases identical to TRBD1. Germline assignment: CDR1 SGHAT and CDR2 FQNNGV. The CDR3 has 15 residues. V gave up 4 bases and J gave up 8 bases; unmatched junction bases: 11. CDR3 nucleotides: TGTGCCAGCAGCTCGGACAGGTTGATCGGGGATGAGCAGTTCTTC. This encodes CASSSDRLIGDEQFF.

In nucleotides, the CDR3 is TGTGCCAGTAGTACGACAGGTTCTTACGAGCAGTACTTC. As protein: CASSTTGSYEQYF. The chain recombines TRBV19 with TRBJ2-7; TRBD1 might be the D (6 bases). Germline CDR1 LNHDA, CDR2 SQIVND (reference sequence). The ends were cut back, 4 bases at V and 4 bases at J, with 11 bases in the middle. This CDR3 region has 13 residues.

This clonotype was counted many times. The rearrangement links TRBV20-1 to TRBJ2-7; D perhaps matches TRBD2 (6 bases). Germline loops: CDR1 DFQATT, CDR2 SNEGSKA (reference sequence). With 6 bases removed from V and 1 base from J, the gap between germline ends came to 16 bases. The CDR3 is made up of 14 amino acids. The CDR3 loop reads CSAVGLRESYEQYF. CDR3 DNA sequence: TGCAGTGCGGTGGGACTCCGAGAGTCCTACGAGCAGTACTTC.

This clonotype occurred many times. This chain connects TRBV29-1 to TRBJ2-1, with D tentatively TRBD1 or TRBD2 (5 bases each). Germline assignment: CDR1 SQVTM and CDR2 ANQGSEA. The CDR3 consists of 14 residues. V dropped 7 bases and J dropped 5 bases, with 18 bases sitting between them. CDR3 sequence: CSAKKRDLNNEQFF. CDR3 in DNA: TGCAGCGCCAAAAAGAGGGACCTCAACAATGAGCAGTTCTTC.

Of note for this clonotype: This may be a read error: a much more frequent sequence differs by one nucleotide. J is TRBJ1-1 and V is TRBV2; D is uncertain. Trimming took off 8 bases at V and 4 bases at J, with 17 bases between the two ends. The CDR3 has 14 amino acids. Germline CDR1 SNHLY, CDR2 FYNNEI. In DNA, the CDR3 is TGTGCCAGCTACCTAAGGAGCGATGGCACTGAAGCTTTCTTT. It codes for CASYLRSDGTEAFF.

The chain joins TRBV19 to TRBJ2-3; tentative D call: TRBD2 (6 bases). Trimming left V 6 bases short and J 1 base short, with 11 bases between. Per germline, CDR1 LNHDA and CDR2 SQIVND (reference sequence). This CDR3 is 14 amino acids long. The CDR3 protein is CASRSGSGTDTQYF. CDR3 nucleotides: TGTGCCAGTAGAAGCGGGTCTGGCACAGATACGCAGTATTTT.

This clonotype was recorded many times. The CDR3 DNA reads TGCGCCAGCACGGCAGTTGGCGGTTCCTACAATGAGCAGTTCTTC. Its protein is CASTAVGGSYNEQFF. This chain uses TRBV5-1 with TRBJ2-1; D not certain. The CDR3 contains 15 residues. CDR1 and CDR2 (germline): SGHRS, YFSETQ. V gave up 6 bases and J gave up 1 base, with 14 bases separating them. The full variable domain, with the rest looked up from reference TRBV5-1 and TRBJ2-1, is KAGVTQTPRYLIKTRGQQVTLSCSPISGHRSVSWYQQTPGQGLQFLFEYFSETQRNKGNFPGRFSGRQFSNSRSEMNVSTLELGDSALYLCASTAVGGSYNEQFFGPGTRLTVL.

Worth noting for this clonotype: With a much larger clone just one base away, this may be a read error. V usage is TRBV20-1 and J usage is TRBJ2-4; tentative D call: TRBD1 (6 bases). This CDR3 comprises 14 residues. Germline loops: CDR1 DFQATT, CDR2 SNEGSKA (reference sequence). CDR3 residues: CSAMTGQTKNVQYF. The CDR3 DNA sequence: TGCAGTGCTATGACAGGCCAGACCAAAAACGTTCAGTACTTC.

The V and J genes are TRBV15 and TRBJ2-5; 7 bases agree with TRBD1. CDR1 and CDR2 (germline): LNHNV, YYDKDF (reference sequence). Trimming at V came to 3 bases and at J to 1 base, leaving 2 bases not matched to a gene. The CDR3 is 14 amino acids. CDR3 sequence reads: CATSSRQGQETQYF. The CDR3 nucleotides read TGTGCCACCAGCAGTCGACAGGGCCAAGAGACCCAGTACTTC. Full variable domain (outside the CDR3, taken from reference TRBV15 and TRBJ2-5): DAMVIQNPRYQVTQFGKPVTLSCSQTLNHNVMYWYQQKSSQAPKLLFHYYDKDFNNEADTPDNFQSRRPNTSFCFLDIRSPGLGDTAMYLCATSSRQGQETQYFGPGTRLLVL.

This clonotype was observed at least ten times. The chain is built from TRBV14 and TRBJ2-7; D call uncertain. CDR1 and CDR2 from the germline V gene are SGHDN and FVKESK. Trimming took off 8 bases at V and 3 bases at J, with 11 bases between the two ends. The CDR3 length is 12 residues. The CDR3 loop is CASGPANYEQYF. The CDR3 bases are TGTGCCAGCGGGCCCGCAAACTACGAGCAGTACTTC.

The gene calls are TRBV6-1 and TRBJ1-1, with 8 bases lining up with TRBD1. The V segment lost 7 bases and the J segment 4 bases; nucleotides outside the gene matches: 8. This CDR3 region has 14 residues. Germline CDR1 is MNHNS and CDR2 is SASEGT. CDR3 coding DNA: TGTGCCAGCATTACCGGGACAGGCGGCACTGAAGCTTTCTTT. Its protein is CASITGTGGTEAFF.

At least ten counts were recorded for this clonotype. V usage is TRBV11-3 and J usage is TRBJ2-5; 11 bases are shared with TRBD2. J was trimmed by 2 bases and V by 2 bases; bases with no gene match: 10. The CDR3 covers 18 residues. CDR1 is SGHNT and CDR2 is YENEEA in the germline V gene. The CDR3 loop is CASSLSLAGGRDQETQYF. The CDR3 nucleotides are TGTGCCAGCAGCTTAAGTCTAGCGGGGGGAAGAGATCAAGAGACCCAGTACTTC.

As concerns this clonotype: This may stem from a read error, because a much larger clone lies one nucleotide away. The rearrangement joins TRBV4-1 to TRBJ1-1; D is possibly TRBD1 (6 bases). The CDR3 spans 14 residues. Germline lookup yields CDR1 MGHRA and CDR2 YSYEKL. DNA for the CDR3: TGCACCAGCAGCCAAGCCAGGGGGAACACTGAAGCTTTCTTT. Amino acid sequence: CTSSQARGNTEAFF.

A word on this clonotype: A much larger clone lies one base from this, so it may be a read error. This chain uses TRBV28 with TRBJ1-4; D not resolved. CDR3 length equals 12 residues. The germline V gene encodes CDR1 MDHEN and CDR2 SYDVKM. The CDR3 sequence: CASSLRHEELFF. The CDR3 nucleotides are TGTGCCAGCAGTCTCCGCCATGAAGAACTGTTTTTT.

This clonotype has at least ten counts. This rearrangement joins TRBV20-1 to TRBJ1-1; 9 nucleotides align to TRBD1. Germline trimming cut 3 bases from V and 1 base from J; bases unmatched to any gene: 0. Germline CDR1 DFQATT, CDR2 SNEGSKA (reference sequence). The CDR3 runs to 13 residues. The DNA for the CDR3 is TGCAGTGCTAGGGACAGGGGGAACACTGAAGCTTTCTTT. It is translated as CSARDRGNTEAFF.

V and J are TRBV6-2 or TRBV6-3 and TRBJ2-3, with D possibly being TRBD2 (7 bases). V lost 5 bases and J lost 3, with 18 bases in between. This CDR3 region has 16 residues. The V gene's germline CDR1 is MNHEY and CDR2 SVGEGT. CDR3 residues: CASSPLTGGQTDTQYF. Written as DNA, the CDR3 is TGTGCCAGCAGTCCACTAACGGGGGGCCAAACAGATACGCAGTATTTT.

This clonotype was picked up many times. The V call is TRBV5-1, the J call TRBJ2-1; 8 bases agree with TRBD1. The CDR3 totals 15 residues. V dropped 0 bases and J dropped 3; count of bases not matched to a gene: 2. Germline V gene sequence: CDR1 SGHRS, CDR2 YFSETQ. The CDR3 DNA reads as TGCGCCAGCAGCTTGGCCACAGGGGGCTACAATGAGCAGTTCTTC. Its translation: CASSLATGGYNEQFF.

This clonotype came up a few times. The rearrangement joins TRBV12-5 to TRBJ2-5; weak D call: TRBD1 (6 bases). There are 15 residues in the CDR3. The V end was cut by 0 bases, the J end by 4 bases, with 12 bases between. Germline CDR1 is LGHNT and CDR2 is FRNRAP. CDR3 DNA: TGTGCTAGTGGTTTGGTACAAGGGGGTACAGAGACCCAGTACTTC. It codes for CASGLVQGGTETQYF.

This clonotype appeared many times. The gene calls are TRBV28 and TRBJ2-1; possibly TRBD1 or TRBD2 for D (5 bases each). CDR1 and CDR2 from the germline V gene are MDHEN and SYDVKM. The CDR3 sequence is 16 residues long. The V end lost 3 bases, the J end lost 4 bases, and 16 bases lay between the germline ends. The CDR3 DNA reads TGTGCCAGCAGTTTTAGCACTAGGGGTGGGTACAATGAGCAGTTCTTC. It yields the protein CASSFSTRGGYNEQFF.

This clonotype was picked up a small number of times. The rearrangement joins TRBV6-5 to TRBJ2-2; D remains ambiguous. The V and J ends lost 2 bases and 2 bases respectively, with 0 bases between them. The CDR3 runs to 12 residues. Germline V lookup: CDR1 MNHEY, CDR2 SVGAGI. CDR3 sequence: CASSYNTGELFF. CDR3 bases: TGTGCCAGCAGTTACAACACCGGGGAGCTGTTTTTT.

The chain uses TRBV10-3 and TRBJ1-1; the D gene is possibly TRBD1 (5 bases). CDR1 ENHRY and CDR2 SYGVKD come from the germline V gene. The V gene lost 1 base and the J gene lost 5 bases, with 8 bases spanning the gap. The CDR3 runs to 13 residues. CDR3 in DNA: TGTGCCATCAGTGAGTTGACAGATACTGAAGCTTTCTTT. This translates into CAISELTDTEAFF.

Regarding this clonotype: A much larger clone lies a single base off, so this may be a read error. The chain joins TRBV29-1 to TRBJ2-1; D is unclear. CDR3 length equals 12 residues. The ends were cut back, 5 bases at V and 2 bases at J, with 7 bases in the middle. In germline, CDR1 is SQVTM, CDR2 ANQGSEA. CDR3 sequence (DNA): TGCAGCGTTATATTAACCTACAATGAGCAGTTCTTC. Encoded protein: CSVILTYNEQFF.